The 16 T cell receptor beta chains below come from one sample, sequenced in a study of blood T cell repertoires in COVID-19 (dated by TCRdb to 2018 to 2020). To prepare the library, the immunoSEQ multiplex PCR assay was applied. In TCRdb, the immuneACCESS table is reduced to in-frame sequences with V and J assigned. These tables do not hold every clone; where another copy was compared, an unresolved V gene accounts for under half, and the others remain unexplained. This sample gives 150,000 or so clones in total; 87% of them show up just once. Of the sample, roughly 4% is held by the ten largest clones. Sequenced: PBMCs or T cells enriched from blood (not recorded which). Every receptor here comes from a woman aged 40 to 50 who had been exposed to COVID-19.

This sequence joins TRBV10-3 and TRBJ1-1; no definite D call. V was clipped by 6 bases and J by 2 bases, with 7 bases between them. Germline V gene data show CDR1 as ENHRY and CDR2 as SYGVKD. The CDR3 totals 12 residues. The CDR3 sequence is CAIRMTNTEAFF. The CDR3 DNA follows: TGTGCCATCAGAATGACTAACACTGAAGCTTTCTTT.

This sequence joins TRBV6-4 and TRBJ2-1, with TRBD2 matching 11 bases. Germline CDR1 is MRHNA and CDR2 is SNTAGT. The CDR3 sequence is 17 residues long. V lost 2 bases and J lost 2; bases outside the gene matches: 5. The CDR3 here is CASSDRPSGGTYNEQFF. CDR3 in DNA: TGTGCCAGCAGTGACCGTCCTAGCGGGGGGACCTACAATGAGCAGTTCTTC.

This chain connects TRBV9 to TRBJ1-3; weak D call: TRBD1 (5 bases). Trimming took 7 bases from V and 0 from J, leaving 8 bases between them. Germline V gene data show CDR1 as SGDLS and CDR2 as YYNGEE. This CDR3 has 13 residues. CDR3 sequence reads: CASRGSSGNTIYF. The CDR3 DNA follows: TGTGCCAGCCGGGGGAGCTCTGGAAACACCATATATTTT.

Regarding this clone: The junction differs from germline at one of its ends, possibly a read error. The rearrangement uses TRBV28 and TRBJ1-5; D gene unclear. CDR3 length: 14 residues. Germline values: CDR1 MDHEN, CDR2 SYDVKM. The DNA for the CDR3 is TGTGCCAACAGTTTAGTCTTGAGAAATCAGCCCCAGCATTTT. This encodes CANSLVLRNQPQHF.

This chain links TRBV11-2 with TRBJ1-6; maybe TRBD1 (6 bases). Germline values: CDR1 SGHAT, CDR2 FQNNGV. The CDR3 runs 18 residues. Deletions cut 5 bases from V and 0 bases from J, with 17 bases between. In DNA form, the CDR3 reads TGTGCCAGCAGCCTCTCAGGGGTTCGCAGCTCCTATAATTCACCCCTCCACTTT. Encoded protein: CASSLSGVRSSYNSPLHF.

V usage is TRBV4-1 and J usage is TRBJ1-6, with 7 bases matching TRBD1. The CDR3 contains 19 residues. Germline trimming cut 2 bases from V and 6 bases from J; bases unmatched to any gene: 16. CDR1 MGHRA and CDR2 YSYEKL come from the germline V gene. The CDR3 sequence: CASSQRIRTGGITNSPLHF. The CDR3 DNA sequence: TGCGCCAGCAGCCAACGGATAAGGACAGGAGGAATCACTAATTCACCCCTCCACTTT.

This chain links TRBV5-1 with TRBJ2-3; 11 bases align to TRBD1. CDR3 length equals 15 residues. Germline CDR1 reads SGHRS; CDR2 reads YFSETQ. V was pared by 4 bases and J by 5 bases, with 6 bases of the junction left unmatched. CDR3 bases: TGCGCCAGCAGCAACGGACAGGGGGCAATAGATACGCAGTATTTT. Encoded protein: CASSNGQGAIDTQYF.

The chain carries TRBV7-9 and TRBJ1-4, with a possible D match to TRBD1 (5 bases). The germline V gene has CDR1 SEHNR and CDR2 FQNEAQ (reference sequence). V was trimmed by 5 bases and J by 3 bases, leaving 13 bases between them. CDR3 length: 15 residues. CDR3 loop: CASSLPGSANEKLFF. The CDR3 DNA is TGTGCCAGCAGCCTCCCAGGGTCGGCTAATGAAAAACTGTTTTTT.

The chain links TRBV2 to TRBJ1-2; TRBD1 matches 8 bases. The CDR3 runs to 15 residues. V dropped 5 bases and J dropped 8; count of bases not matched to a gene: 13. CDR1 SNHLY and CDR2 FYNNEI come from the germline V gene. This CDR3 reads CASSRGQGDPRGYTF. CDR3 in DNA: TGTGCCAGCAGTCGTGGACAGGGAGATCCTCGAGGCTACACCTTC.

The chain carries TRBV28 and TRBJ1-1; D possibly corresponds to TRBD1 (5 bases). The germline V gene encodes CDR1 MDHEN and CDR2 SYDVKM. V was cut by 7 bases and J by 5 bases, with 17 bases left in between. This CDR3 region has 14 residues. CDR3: CASTQGGEGTEAFF. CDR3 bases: TGTGCCAGCACCCAAGGAGGGGAAGGGACTGAAGCTTTCTTT.

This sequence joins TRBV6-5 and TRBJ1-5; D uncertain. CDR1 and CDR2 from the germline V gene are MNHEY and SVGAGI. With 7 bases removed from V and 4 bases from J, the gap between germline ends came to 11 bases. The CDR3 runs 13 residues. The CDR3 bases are TGTGCCAGCACCCGGACGGGAAATCAGCCCCAGCATTTT. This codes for CASTRTGNQPQHF.

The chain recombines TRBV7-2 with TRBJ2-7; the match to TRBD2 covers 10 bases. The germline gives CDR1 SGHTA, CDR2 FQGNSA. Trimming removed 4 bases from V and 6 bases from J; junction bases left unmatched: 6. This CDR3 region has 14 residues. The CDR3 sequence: CASSYQGLATEQYF. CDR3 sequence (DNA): TGTGCCAGCAGCTATCAGGGACTAGCGACCGAGCAGTACTTC.

CDR3 in DNA: TGTGCCAGCAGTTCACTCACTGAAGCTTTCTTT. As protein: CASSSLTEAFF. This chain uses TRBV6-6 with TRBJ1-1; D is unresolved. CDR3 length equals 11 residues. Germline V gives CDR1 MNHNY, CDR2 SVGAGI (reference sequence). V lost 4 bases to trimming and J lost 4 bases, with 4 bases between them.

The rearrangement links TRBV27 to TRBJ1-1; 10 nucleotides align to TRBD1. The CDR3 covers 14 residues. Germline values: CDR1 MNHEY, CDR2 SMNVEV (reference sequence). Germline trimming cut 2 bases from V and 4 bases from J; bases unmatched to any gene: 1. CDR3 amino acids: CASSLRQGATEAFF. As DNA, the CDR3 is TGTGCCAGCAGTTTAAGACAGGGGGCCACTGAAGCTTTCTTT.

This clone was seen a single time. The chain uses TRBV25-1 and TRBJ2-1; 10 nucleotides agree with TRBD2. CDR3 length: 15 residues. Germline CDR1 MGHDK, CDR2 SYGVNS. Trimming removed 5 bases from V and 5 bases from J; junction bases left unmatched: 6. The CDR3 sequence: CASSPLAGPNNEQFF. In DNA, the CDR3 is TGTGCCAGCAGTCCACTAGCGGGACCAAACAATGAGCAGTTCTTC. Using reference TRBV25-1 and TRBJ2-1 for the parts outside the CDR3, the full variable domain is EADIYQTPRYLVIGTGKKITLECSQTMGHDKMYWYQQDPGMELHLIHYSYGVNSTEKGDLSSESTVSRIRTEHFPLTLESARPSHTSQYLCASSPLAGPNNEQFFGPGTRLTVL.

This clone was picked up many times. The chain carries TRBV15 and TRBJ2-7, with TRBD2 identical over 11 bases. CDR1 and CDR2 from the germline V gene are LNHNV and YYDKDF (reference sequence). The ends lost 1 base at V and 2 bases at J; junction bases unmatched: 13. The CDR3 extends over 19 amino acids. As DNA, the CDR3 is TGTGCCACCAGCAGAGGTCGACTAGCGGGACCTTCCAATCCCTACGAGCAGTACTTC. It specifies CATSRGRLAGPSNPYEQYF.